The clone carrying this TCR beta chain was counted at least ten times. As yet, its antigen is unknown. The sample is drawn from a study of glioma-infiltrating T cells. General study findings and limits: CDR3 overlap between tissue and blood was very small. Above-expected tissue-blood divergence occurred in all gliomas, most in low-grade ones.

The iRepertoire nested amplicon-rescue multiplex PCR amplified TCR alpha and beta CDR3s from RNA. Input was about 100-450 ng of tissue mRNA or PBMC total RNA. TCRdb re-called the multiplex PCR reads through MiXCR, storing one row per CDR3 protein. The data hold some 180,000 distinct CDR3 sequences, with 25% to 35% observed a single time. This CDR3 has 15 residues. CDR1 is LGHNA and CDR2 is YNFKEQ in the germline V gene. Trimming took 2 bases from V and 0 from J, leaving 11 bases between them. The chain carries TRBV4-2 and TRBJ2-7; D remains ambiguous. The sequenced sample consisted of glioma tissue, nonneoplastic brain tissue, or PBMCs (not recorded which). This receptor was taken from a human donor with low-grade glioma or glioblastoma, undergoing nonglioma brain surgery, or in good health (not recorded which). CDR3 nucleotide sequence: TGTGCCAGCAGCCAAAGCTCATCGAGCTCCTACGAGCAGTACTTC. Encoded protein: CASSQSSSSSYEQYF.